These 20 T cell receptor beta chains share one sample of origin, sequenced in a study of T-cell reconstitution after alpha-beta-depleted transplantation in children. Preparation of the TCRbeta library involved a method that used unique molecular identifiers. TCRdb re-called the PCR reads with MiXCR, one entry per CDR3 protein. The sample lists around 490,000 distinct CDR3 sequences; approximately 10% were seen once. Material: PBMCs, mostly from graft donor cells, obtained 180 days after TCRalphabeta/CD19-depleted stem cell transplant. The receptors were sampled from a female patient younger than 10 who had a stem cell transplant for aplastic anemia, so the T cells may come from the graft donor.

Concerning this clonotype: The missing conserved phenylalanine or tryptophan at the end of this CDR3 makes a read error likely. This chain connects TRBV6-2 or TRBV6-3 to TRBJ2-6, with D perhaps matching TRBD1 (5 bases). V lost 6 bases to trimming and J lost 4 bases, with 25 bases between them. Germline V gives CDR1 MNHEY, CDR2 SVGEGT. The CDR3 loop spans 19 amino acids. As DNA, the CDR3 is TGTGCCAGCAGAAACGATCAGCACCGCAGGGCATTCGGGGCCAACGTCCTGACTTCC. This encodes CASRNDQHRRAFGANVLTS.

This clonotype was detected only a few times. J is TRBJ1-2 and V is TRBV5-6; D remains ambiguous. The CDR3 length is 14 residues. Germline V gene lookup returns CDR1 SGHDT and CDR2 YYEEEE. The V end lost 4 bases, the J end lost 4 bases, and 14 bases lay between the germline ends. The CDR3 spells CASSVGLSFYGYTF. The CDR3 DNA sequence: TGTGCCAGCAGCGTAGGACTGTCCTTCTATGGCTACACCTTC.

This chain links TRBV28 with TRBJ1-3; D remains ambiguous. CDR3 length equals 15 residues. Between the trimmed V and J ends, which lost 5 bases and 4 bases, there was a span of 15 bases. The germline CDR1 and CDR2 sequences are MDHEN and SYDVKM. The CDR3 DNA reads TGTGCCAGCAGTACGGACCTTGGAGGGGGAAACACCATATATTTT. The encoded protein is CASSTDLGGGNTIYF.

V gene TRBV9 combines with J gene TRBJ1-2; TRBD1 matches at 7 bases. Germline CDR1 reads SGDLS; CDR2 reads YYNGEE. The CDR3 consists of 15 residues. The junction had 10 bases not matched to a gene; V was cut back by 4 bases and J by 4 bases. DNA for the CDR3: TGTGCCAGCAGCCCCCCGACAGGGTCAATCTATGGCTACACCTTC. Translated: CASSPPTGSIYGYTF.

This clonotype has a count of ten or more. This chain links TRBV29-1 with TRBJ2-3, with unresolved D. V shed 6 bases and J shed 3 bases, with 16 bases lying between them. The germline gives CDR1 SQVTM, CDR2 ANQGSEA. The CDR3 has 14 residues. The CDR3 here is CSVILSPGTDTQYF. CDR3 in DNA: TGCAGCGTGATCCTAAGTCCTGGTACAGATACGCAGTATTTT.

This clonotype was seen only a few times. CDR3 bases: TGTGCCACCAGTGACCCGGGGACGGAACACAATGAGCAGTTCTTC. Its translation: CATSDPGTEHNEQFF. The chain uses TRBV24-1 and TRBJ2-1; D is tentatively TRBD1 or TRBD2 (5 bases each). Germline CDR1 and CDR2: KGHDR and SFDVKD. Trimming removed 4 bases at V and 5 bases at J, with 14 bases between. The CDR3 consists of 15 residues.

The chain couples TRBV28 to TRBJ2-7; tentatively, D is TRBD2 (5 bases). This CDR3 region has 15 residues. In germline, CDR1 is MDHEN, CDR2 SYDVKM. V was shortened by 3 bases and J by 0 bases, with 12 bases between the two germline ends. This chain's CDR3 is CASSFIGLSSYEQYF. The CDR3 DNA reads as TGTGCCAGCAGTTTCATCGGACTGAGCTCCTACGAGCAGTACTTC.

This clonotype was seen a handful of times. The V call is TRBV7-8, the J call TRBJ2-1, with 9 bases lining up with TRBD2. Germline loops: CDR1 SGHVS, CDR2 FQNEAQ. The junction had 5 bases not matched to a gene; V was cut back by 5 bases and J by 3 bases. This CDR3 region has 15 residues. The CDR3 DNA reads as TGTGCCAGCAGCCCTCTAGCGGGAAACTACAATGAGCAGTTCTTC. Its protein product is CASSPLAGNYNEQFF.

The rearrangement uses TRBV6-1 and TRBJ2-3, with D tentatively TRBD1 or TRBD2 (5 bases each). Trimming left V 8 bases short and J 4 bases short, with 16 bases between. CDR3 length: 14 residues. Germline CDR1 reads MNHNS; CDR2 reads SASEGT. CDR3 amino acids: CASGAALRADTQYF. CDR3 in DNA: TGTGCCAGCGGGGCGGCTTTGCGGGCAGATACGCAGTATTTT.

This clonotype has more than one count but fewer than ten. CDR3: CASSETLGTNEKLFF. For the CDR3, the DNA is TGTGCCAGCAGTGAAACTCTGGGGACTAATGAAAAACTGTTTTTT. The rearrangement links TRBV2 to TRBJ1-4; D not certain. The CDR3 consists of 15 residues. The germline gives CDR1 SNHLY, CDR2 FYNNEI. The V gene lost 2 bases and the J gene lost 2 bases, with 9 bases spanning the gap.

The gene calls are TRBV28 and TRBJ2-7; D is possibly TRBD2 (5 bases). The CDR3 is 14 residues long. The V gene's germline CDR1 is MDHEN and CDR2 SYDVKM. The ends were cut back, 3 bases at V and 5 bases at J, with 14 bases in the middle. In DNA form, the CDR3 reads TGTGCCAGCAGTTTTTACGTCGGAGGAGACGAGCAGTACTTC. This codes for CASSFYVGGDEQYF.

This clonotype was observed a handful of times. The chain uses TRBV6-1 and TRBJ2-1, with 8 bases aligning to TRBD2. CDR3 length: 13 residues. The V segment lost 6 bases and the J segment 9 bases; nucleotides outside the gene matches: 7. Germline CDR1 is MNHNS and CDR2 is SASEGT. The CDR3, as DNA: TGTGCCAGCAGAATGGGACTAGGTCCTGAGCAGTTCTTC. It encodes CASRMGLGPEQFF.

This chain uses TRBV15 with TRBJ1-5; D ambiguous. The CDR3 loop spans 14 amino acids. Germline CDR1 reads LNHNV; CDR2 reads YYDKDF (reference sequence). The V end lost 5 bases, the J end lost 5 bases, and 13 bases lay between the germline ends. The CDR3 here is CATSPVRTDQPQHF. The DNA for the CDR3 is TGTGCCACCAGCCCGGTCCGAACGGATCAGCCCCAGCATTTT.

The chain joins TRBV7-9 to TRBJ2-4; D remains ambiguous. Germline CDR1 SEHNR, CDR2 FQNEAQ (reference sequence). The CDR3 has 15 amino acids. Trimming shortened V by 5 bases and J by 4 bases, and 15 bases separated the two germline ends. This chain's CDR3 is CASSKGEMGKNIQYF. As DNA, the CDR3 is TGTGCCAGCAGCAAAGGCGAGATGGGGAAAAACATTCAGTACTTC.

This clonotype was found many times. The chain has TRBV20-1 and TRBJ1-2, with D tentatively TRBD1 (5 bases). CDR1 and CDR2 (germline): DFQATT, SNEGSKA (reference sequence). V was trimmed by 6 bases and J by 2 bases, leaving 16 bases between them. The length of the CDR3 is 14 residues. CDR3 sequence reads: CSATDQGPNYGYTF. In DNA, the CDR3 is TGCAGTGCGACGGATCAGGGACCGAACTATGGCTACACCTTC.

The chain combines TRBV7-2 with TRBJ1-5; the D is unclear. CDR1 SGHTA and CDR2 FQGNSA come from the germline V gene. V lost 1 base, J lost 3 bases, and 10 bases lay in between. CDR3 length: 15 amino acids. CDR3 DNA sequence: TGTGCCAGCAGCTTAGAATCAGGCTCCAATCAGCCCCAGCATTTT. Amino acids: CASSLESGSNQPQHF.

The chain has TRBV19 and TRBJ1-1, with unresolved D. Trimming removed 3 bases at V and 0 bases at J, with 11 bases between. This CDR3 has 15 residues. Germline lookup yields CDR1 LNHDA and CDR2 SQIVND (reference sequence). CDR3 amino acids: CASSIAQEMNTEAFF. CDR3 DNA sequence: TGTGCCAGTAGTATTGCCCAGGAGATGAACACTGAAGCTTTCTTT.

The chain links TRBV5-1 to TRBJ1-1; D unclear. Germline V gene data show CDR1 as SGHRS and CDR2 as YFSETQ. V was clipped by 0 bases and J by 1 base, with 10 bases between them. The CDR3 is made up of 15 amino acids. In DNA form, the CDR3 reads TGCGCCAGCAGCTTGGAAACCCCCTGGAACACTGAAGCTTTCTTT. This sequence encodes CASSLETPWNTEAFF.

J is TRBJ2-3 and V is TRBV11-2; TRBD2 agrees at 12 bases. Germline lookup yields CDR1 SGHAT and CDR2 FQNNGV. V lost 2 bases to trimming and J lost 2 bases; unmatched junction nucleotides: 14. The CDR3 has 20 amino acids. CDR3 in amino acids: CASSLKVSSGRVADTDTQYF. CDR3 coding DNA: TGTGCCAGCAGCTTAAAGGTTTCTAGCGGGAGGGTGGCCGACACAGATACGCAGTATTTT.

V is TRBV20-1 and J is TRBJ2-7, with a tentative D call TRBD2 (5 bases). The germline V and J ends were trimmed by 6 bases and 0 bases, with 12 bases remaining between them. Germline CDR1 and CDR2: DFQATT and SNEGSKA (reference sequence). The CDR3 is made up of 13 amino acids. CDR3 amino acids: CSAQDEGSYEQYV. The CDR3 DNA is TGCAGTGCCCAGGATGAGGGCTCCTACGAGCAGTACGTC.